This T cell receptor (beta chain) is drawn from a study of T cell changes during pregnancy in multiple sclerosis. The table lists this clone with a few counts. Using immunoSEQ multiplex PCR, the repertoire was profiled, and TCRdb retains in-frame clones only, with some absent. The table shows about 62,000 clones, with roughly nine tenths occurring only once. Source: peripheral blood, taken in the first trimester of pregnancy. The sequence derives from a female donor with multiple sclerosis, enrolled in a pregnancy study.

For the CDR3, the DNA is TGTGCCAGCAGTTTAACCCCACCAACAGGGCCGGCGAGTTCACCCCTCCACTTT. It translates to CASSLTPPTGPASSPLHF. This sequence joins TRBV27 and TRBJ1-6; TRBD1 might be the D (6 bases). V dropped 2 bases and J dropped 9 bases, with 23 bases sitting between them. This CDR3 comprises 18 residues. The germline V gene has CDR1 MNHEY and CDR2 SMNVEV (reference sequence).